This TCR beta chain is drawn from a study of blood T cell repertoires in COVID-19. At the level of the study: Acute and convalescent COVID-19 samples came from the United States, Italy and Spain. T cells, B-cell-depleted T cells, or PBMCs provided the cDNA or gDNA that served as material.

Trimming removed 7 bases from V and 3 bases from J, with 24 bases in between. Germline CDR1 reads MDHEN; CDR2 reads SYDVKM. The CDR3 is made up of 17 amino acids. In the source study's methods: The assay estimated nucleated cells by amplifying reference gene primers. The data were produced by immunoSEQ multiplex PCR, yet TCRdb's version contains in-frame clones alone and is incomplete. V, J and clone size reflect that table, while D and trimming were determined from the DNA. The sample includes roughly 72,000 clones, 70% to 90% of them seen just once. This sequence was found in a human donor in a cohort sampled during active COVID-19. V is TRBV28 and J is TRBJ2-5; TRBD2 is a possible D gene (6 bases). Specimen: peripheral blood. CDR3 sequence reads: CASNLRGGAGWEETQYF. The CDR3 DNA reads TGTGCCAGCAACTTACGAGGAGGGGCGGGATGGGAAGAGACCCAGTACTTC.